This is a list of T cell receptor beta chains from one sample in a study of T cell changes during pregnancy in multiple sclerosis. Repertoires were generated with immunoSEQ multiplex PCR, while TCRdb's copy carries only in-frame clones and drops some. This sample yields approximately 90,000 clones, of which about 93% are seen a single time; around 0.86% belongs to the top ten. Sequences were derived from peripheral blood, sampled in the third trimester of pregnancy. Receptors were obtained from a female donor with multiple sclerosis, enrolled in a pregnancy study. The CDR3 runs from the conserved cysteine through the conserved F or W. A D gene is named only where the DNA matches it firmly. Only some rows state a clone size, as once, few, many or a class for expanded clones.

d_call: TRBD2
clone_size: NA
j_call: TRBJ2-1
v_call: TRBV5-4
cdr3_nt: TGTGCCAGCAGCCAGGGACTAGCGGGGGAGGGGGGGACCCATGAGCAGTTCTTC
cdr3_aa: CASSQGLAGEGGTHEQFF

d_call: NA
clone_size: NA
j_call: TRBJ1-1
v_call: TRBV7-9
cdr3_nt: TGTGCCAGCAGCTTCGGAGGCCAGGAGGCTTTCTTT
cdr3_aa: CASSFGGQEAFF

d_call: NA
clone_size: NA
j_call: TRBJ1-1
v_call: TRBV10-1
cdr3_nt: TGCGCCAGCAGCATGGGACTGCTCACTGAAGCTTTCTTT
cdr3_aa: CASSMGLLTEAFF

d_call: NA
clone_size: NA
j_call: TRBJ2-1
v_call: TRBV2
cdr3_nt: TGTGCCAGCAGAGATTACCGCGGAAGCTCCTACAATGAGCAGTTCTTC
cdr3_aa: CASRDYRGSSYNEQFF

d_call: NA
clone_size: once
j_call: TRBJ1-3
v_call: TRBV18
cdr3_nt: TGTGCCAGCTCACTACAGGGCTTTGGAAACACCATATATTTT
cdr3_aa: CASSLQGFGNTIYF

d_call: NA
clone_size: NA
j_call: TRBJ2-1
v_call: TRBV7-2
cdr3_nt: TGTGCCAGCAGCTTACGGGGGAGGCGCGGATACAATGAGCAGTTCTTC
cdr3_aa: CASSLRGRRGYNEQFF

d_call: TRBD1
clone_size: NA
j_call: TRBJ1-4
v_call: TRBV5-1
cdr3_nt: TGCGCCAGCAGCTTGGCTGGGACAGACAATGAAAAACTGTTTTTT
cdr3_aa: CASSLAGTDNEKLFF

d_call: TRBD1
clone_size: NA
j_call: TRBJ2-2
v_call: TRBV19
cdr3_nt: TGTGCCGGAAACAGGGGATGGGGCACCGGGGAGCTGTTTTTT
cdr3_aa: CAGNRGWGTGELFF

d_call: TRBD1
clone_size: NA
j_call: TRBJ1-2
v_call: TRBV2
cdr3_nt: TGTGCCAGCAGCCAGGACAGGGGAAACTATGGCTACACCTTC
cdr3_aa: CASSQDRGNYGYTF

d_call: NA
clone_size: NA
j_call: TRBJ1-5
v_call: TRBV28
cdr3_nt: TGTGCCAGCAAACTCACACAGGGTAGCAATCAGCCCCAGCATTTT
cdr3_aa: CASKLTQGSNQPQHF

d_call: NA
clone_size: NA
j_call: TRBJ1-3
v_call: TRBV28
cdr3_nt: TGTGCCAGCAGTTTCTCAGGGTTGTCTGGAAACACCATATATTTT
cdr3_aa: CASSFSGLSGNTIYF

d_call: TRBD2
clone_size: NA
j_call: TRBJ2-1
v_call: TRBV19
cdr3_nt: TGTGCCAGTAGATTAGCGGGAGGGATCTACAATGAGCAGTTCTTC
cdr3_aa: CASRLAGGIYNEQFF

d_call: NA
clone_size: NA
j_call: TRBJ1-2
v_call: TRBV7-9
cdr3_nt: TGTGCCAGCAGCTTAGCGCCGGGGGGCGGGGACTCTGGCTACACCTTC
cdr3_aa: CASSLAPGGGDSGYTF

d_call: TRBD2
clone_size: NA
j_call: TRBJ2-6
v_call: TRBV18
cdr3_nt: TGTGCCAGCTCAAGGACTAGCGGGAGAACCTCTGGGGCCAACGTCCTGACTTTC
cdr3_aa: CASSRTSGRTSGANVLTF

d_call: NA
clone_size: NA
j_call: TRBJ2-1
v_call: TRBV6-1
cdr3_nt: TGTGCCAGCAGTGTGATCGGCGGGTACAATGAGCAGTTCTTC
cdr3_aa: CASSVIGGYNEQFF

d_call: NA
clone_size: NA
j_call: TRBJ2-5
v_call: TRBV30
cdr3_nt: TGTGCCTGGATAACCAGGGCCGAAGAGACCCAGTACTTC
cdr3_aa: CAWITRAEETQYF

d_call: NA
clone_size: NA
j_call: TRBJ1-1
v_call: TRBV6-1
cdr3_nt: TGTGCCAGCAGTGAAGGGATGGGGCTAACGAACACTGAAGCTTTCTTT
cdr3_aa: CASSEGMGLTNTEAFF

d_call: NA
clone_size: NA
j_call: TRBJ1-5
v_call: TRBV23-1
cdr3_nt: TGCGCCAGCAGTCAATCCCCCCCGGACAGATCCAATCAGCCCCAGCATTTT
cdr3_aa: CASSQSPPDRSNQPQHF

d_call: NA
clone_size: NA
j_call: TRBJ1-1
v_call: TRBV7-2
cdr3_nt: TGTGCCAGCAGCTTAGAGGCAGGGGTTGAAGCTTTCTTT
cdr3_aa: CASSLEAGVEAFF

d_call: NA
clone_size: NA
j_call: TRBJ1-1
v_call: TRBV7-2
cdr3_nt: TGTGCCAGCAGCTTGAATAGCTATTGGATTGAAGCTTTCTTT
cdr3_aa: CASSLNSYWIEAFF

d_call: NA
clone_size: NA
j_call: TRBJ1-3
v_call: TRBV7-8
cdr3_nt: TGTGCCAGCAGCTTAGCGGCAGCTGGAAACACCATATATTTT
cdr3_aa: CASSLAAAGNTIYF

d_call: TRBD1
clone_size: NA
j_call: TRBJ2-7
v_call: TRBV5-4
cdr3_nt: TGTGCCAGCAGCCAGGGACAGGCCTCCTACGAGCAGTACTTC
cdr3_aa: CASSQGQASYEQYF

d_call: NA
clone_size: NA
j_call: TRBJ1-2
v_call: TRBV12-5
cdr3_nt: TGTGCTAGTGGTTTTGCCCTCGGGGCTAACTATGGCTACACCTTC
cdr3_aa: CASGFALGANYGYTF

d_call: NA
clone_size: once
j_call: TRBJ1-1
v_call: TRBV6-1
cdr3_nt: TGTGCCAGCAGGGCGTTAATGAGAGGGGCTTTCTTT
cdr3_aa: CASRALMRGAFF

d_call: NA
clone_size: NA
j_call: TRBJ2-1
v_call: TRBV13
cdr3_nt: TGTGCCAGCAGCTTATTGGGGGCCCTCTACAATGAGCAGTTCTTC
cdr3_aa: CASSLLGALYNEQFF

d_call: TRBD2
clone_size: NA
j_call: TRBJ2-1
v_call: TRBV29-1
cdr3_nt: TGCAGCGTTTTGGGAGGGCCCGGTCACAATGAGCAGTTCTTC
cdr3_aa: CSVLGGPGHNEQFF

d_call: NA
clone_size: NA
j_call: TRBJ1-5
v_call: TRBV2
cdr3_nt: TGTGCCAGCAATGCGAACAGGGTAAGCAATCAGCCCCAGCATTTT
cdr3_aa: CASNANRVSNQPQHF

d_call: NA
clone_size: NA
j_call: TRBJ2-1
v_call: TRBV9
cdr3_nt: TGTGCCAGCAGCGTAGCACCGGAGAGATACAATGAGCAGTTCTTC
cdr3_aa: CASSVAPERYNEQFF

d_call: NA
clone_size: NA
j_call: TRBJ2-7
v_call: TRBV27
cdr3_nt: TGTGCCACGCAGGGGTCTCTTCGCTCCTACGAGCAGTACTTC
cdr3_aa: CATQGSLRSYEQYF

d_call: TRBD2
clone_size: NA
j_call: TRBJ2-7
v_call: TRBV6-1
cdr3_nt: TGTGCCAGCAGTGAGACTAGCGGGAGGGCCGAGCAGTACTTC
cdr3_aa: CASSETSGRAEQYF

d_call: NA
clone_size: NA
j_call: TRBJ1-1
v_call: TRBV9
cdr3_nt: TGTGCCAGCAGCGGCGAGTTTCGGGGAAACGCTGAAGCTTTCTTT
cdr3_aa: CASSGEFRGNAEAFF

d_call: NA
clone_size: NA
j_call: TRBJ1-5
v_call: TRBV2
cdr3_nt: TGTGCCAGCAGTAGCTACAGCAATCAGCCCCAGCATTTT
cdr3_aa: CASSSYSNQPQHF

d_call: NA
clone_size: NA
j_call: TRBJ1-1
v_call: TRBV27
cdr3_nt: TGTGCCAGCAGTTCCTACAGGGTTGAGGTTATGAACACTGAAGCTTTCTTT
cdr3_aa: CASSSYRVEVMNTEAFF

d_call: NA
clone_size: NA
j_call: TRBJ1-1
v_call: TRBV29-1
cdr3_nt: TGCAGCGTTGACCCGAAAGGGGGGGATGAAGCTTTCTTT
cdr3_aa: CSVDPKGGDEAFF

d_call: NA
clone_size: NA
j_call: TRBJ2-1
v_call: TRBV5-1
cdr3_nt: TGCGCCAGCCGAGGGGGATTCTCCTACAATGAGCAGTTCTTC
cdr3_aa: CASRGGFSYNEQFF

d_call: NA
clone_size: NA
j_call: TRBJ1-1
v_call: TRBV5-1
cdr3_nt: TGCGCCAGCACCTACGGACTCTTCATGAACACTGAAGCTTTCTTT
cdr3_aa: CASTYGLFMNTEAFF